Sequencing of this TCR beta chain was carried out in a study of blood T cell repertoires in COVID-19. Overall study: PBMCs, B-cell-depleted T cells, or T cells provided the cDNA or gDNA that made up the material.

The germline V gene encodes CDR1 LGHDT and CDR2 YNNKEL (reference sequence). The CDR3 totals 12 residues. Germline trimming cut 4 bases from V and 10 bases from J; bases unmatched to any gene: 5. Original processing notes: For nucleated cells, counts were estimated from reference gene primer amplification. Data came from immunoSEQ multiplex PCR; TCRdb stores just in-frame clones and leaves some out. From that table come the V and J calls and clone size; the DNA was used to work out D and trimming. The profile shows some 180,000 clones, around four fifths of them singletons. Material for sequencing was peripheral blood. The clonotype was recovered from a woman of 80 years or more with active or convalescent COVID-19. The chain joins TRBV3-1 (or the pseudogene TRBV3-2) to TRBJ1-2; 8 positions agree with TRBD1. CDR3 sequence (DNA): TGTGCCAGCAGCCTCCGGGACAGGCACTACACCTTC. It encodes CASSLRDRHYTF.